This T cell receptor (beta chain) was retrieved from a study of CD8+ T cells in alopecia areata. Treatment denoted: oral pan-JAK inhibitor, 5-10 mg twice daily. cDNA prepared by RNA extraction and subsequent reverse transcription served as the template for sequencing. Only in-frame clones appear in the TCRdb table, and some are missing; sequencing was by immunoSEQ multiplex PCR. The sample yields some 240,000 clones, about 50% seen once. The receptor comes from a human donor with alopecia areata. The sequencing here drew on CD4+ T cells sorted from blood, taken at week 4, from a patient treated with tofacitinib.

The CDR3 is CASGLVGRAYEQYF. For the CDR3, the DNA is TGTGCTAGTGGTTTGGTTGGACGGGCCTACGAGCAGTACTTC. This chain connects TRBV12-5 to TRBJ2-7, with D uncertain. Trimming cost V 0 bases and J 2 bases, with 8 bases left between them. CDR1 and CDR2 (germline): LGHNT, FRNRAP. The length of the CDR3 is 14 residues.